The 22 T cell receptor beta chains presented below share a single source sample, sequenced in a study of low-dose radiotherapy and immunotherapy resistance in tumors. Sample time point: before trial treatment. A roughly 20-cycle PCR with a constant-region primer and V-primer adapter amplified TCRs. TCRdb ran MiXCR on the reads and lists one entry per CDR3 protein. The sample holds about 46,000 distinct CDR3 sequences, about 12% seen once. This specimen consisted of PBMCs, obtained before treatment. Receptors were obtained from a female donor with ovarian cancer.

The chain employs TRBV20-1 and TRBJ2-7, with D possibly being TRBD1 (6 bases). Germline V gives CDR1 DFQATT, CDR2 SNEGSKA (reference sequence). CDR3 length: 11 residues. Trimming took 8 bases from V and 5 from J, leaving 13 bases between them. The CDR3 sequence is CSTGQYNEQYF. The CDR3, as DNA: TGCAGTACCGGACAGTACAACGAGCAGTACTTC.

Many counts were recorded for this clonotype. The chain has TRBV20-1 and TRBJ2-3; D remains unclear. This CDR3 has 11 amino acids. CDR1 and CDR2 (germline): DFQATT, SNEGSKA (reference sequence). The V end lost 6 bases, the J end lost 0 bases, and 4 bases lay between the germline ends. The CDR3 loop is CSAPSTDTQYF. The DNA of the CDR3 is TGCAGTGCGCCGAGCACAGATACGCAGTATTTT.

This clonotype was picked up many times. This sequence joins TRBV19 and TRBJ2-1; the D gene is possibly TRBD1 (8 bases). Trimming stripped 8 bases from V and 5 bases from J, with 16 bases between. CDR3 length: 14 amino acids. The germline V gene has CDR1 LNHDA and CDR2 SQIVND (reference sequence). CDR3 region: CASGTGGVDNEQFF. CDR3 nucleotides: TGTGCCAGTGGTACAGGGGGGGTCGACAATGAGCAGTTCTTC. The full variable domain, its missing parts supplied by reference TRBV19 and TRBJ2-1, is DGGITQSPKYLFRKEGQNVTLSCEQNLNHDAMYWYRQDPGQGLRLIYYSQIVNDFQKGDIAEGYSVSREKKESFPLTVTSAQKNPTAFYLCASGTGGVDNEQFFGPGTRLTVL.

The sample holds many counts of this clonotype. This chain joins TRBV6-6 and TRBJ1-3; a possible D gene is TRBD1 (5 bases). Trimming shortened V by 4 bases and J by 1 base, and 11 bases separated the two germline ends. The CDR3 is 15 amino acids. Germline CDR1 reads MNHNY; CDR2 reads SVGAGI (reference sequence). The CDR3 loop reads CASSFPRGSGNTIYF. The CDR3 bases are TGTGCCAGCAGTTTTCCCCGGGGGTCTGGAAACACCATATATTTT.

This clonotype was recorded many times. The gene calls are TRBV7-2 and TRBJ2-3; 8 nucleotides line up with TRBD1. Germline V CDR1 and CDR2: SGHTA, FQGNSA. V gave up 5 bases and J gave up 7 bases; unmatched junction bases: 5. The CDR3 length is 13 residues. The CDR3 reads CASSQTGGNTQYF. CDR3 bases: TGTGCCAGCAGCCAAACAGGGGGAAATACGCAGTATTTT.

This clonotype showed up just a few times. The gene calls are TRBV2 and TRBJ2-2; D gene ambiguous. The CDR3 spans 14 residues. The V gene lost 8 bases and the J gene lost 4 bases, with 14 bases spanning the gap. Germline loops: CDR1 SNHLY, CDR2 FYNNEI. The CDR3 reads CASADALSTGELFF. DNA for the CDR3: TGTGCCAGCGCGGATGCCCTTAGCACCGGGGAGCTGTTTTTT.

This clonotype appeared once. It is unclear where the CDR3 begins or ends on the DNA, so no DNA is shown, and the CDR3 is as TCRdb lists it. The CDR3 sequence: CASSLSQVAGELFFF. V usage is TRBV5-1 and J usage is TRBJ2-2; whether TRBD1, the table's D call, matches the DNA was not checked. Germline V gives CDR1 SGHRS, CDR2 YFSETQ. The CDR3 spans 15 residues, counting both ends.

This clonotype was counted ten times or more. The chain carries TRBV4-2 and TRBJ2-7; no definite D call. Trimming shortened V by 1 base and J by 0 bases, and 10 bases separated the two germline ends. CDR3 length: 15 amino acids. Germline CDR1 LGHNA, CDR2 YNFKEQ. The DNA for the CDR3 is TGTGCCAGCAGCCAAGTGCTCACCAGCTCCTACGAGCAGTACTTC. Translation: CASSQVLTSSYEQYF.

This clonotype was seen repeatedly, ten times or more. The rearrangement joins TRBV12-3 or TRBV12-4 to TRBJ2-1; D not resolved. V was cut by 3 bases and J by 7 bases, with 10 bases left in between. This CDR3 region has 13 residues. DNA of the CDR3: TGTGCCAGCAGTTTCTCACCTAATAATGAGCAGTTCTTC. It translates to CASSFSPNNEQFF.

This clonotype was observed a handful of times. A far larger clone is one nucleotide away, so this likely arose from a read error. The rearrangement links TRBV2 to TRBJ2-7, with TRBD2 matching 10 bases. The CDR3 has 14 residues. Trimming took 3 bases from V and 7 from J; bases not matched to a gene: 6. Germline lookup yields CDR1 SNHLY and CDR2 FYNNEI. The CDR3 DNA reads as TGTGCCAGCAGTGAGTCGCTAGCGGGAGTTGAGCAGTACTTC. Amino acid sequence: CASSESLAGVEQYF.

Worth noting for this clonotype: A far bigger clonotype differs at one base, so this is likely a read error. J is TRBJ2-1 and V is TRBV13; D is undetermined. CDR1 PRHDT and CDR2 FYEKMQ come from the germline V gene (reference sequence). The CDR3 sequence is 15 residues long. Between the trimmed V and J ends, which lost 6 bases and 4 bases, there was a span of 16 bases. This chain's CDR3 is CASSGETAWYNEQFF. The CDR3 DNA sequence: TGTGCCAGCAGTGGAGAGACGGCTTGGTACAATGAGCAGTTCTTC.

This clonotype was recorded many times. This chain links TRBV5-1 with TRBJ2-5, with a weak D call TRBD1 (5 bases). This CDR3 is built from 15 residues. The germline V and J ends were trimmed by 2 bases and 1 base, with 12 bases remaining between them. From germline, CDR1 is SGHRS and CDR2 YFSETQ. The DNA of the CDR3 is TGCGCCAGCAGCTTAGCCGGACACCCCCAAGAGACCCAGTACTTC. This encodes CASSLAGHPQETQYF.

This clonotype was detected ten times or more. Here the CDR3 DNA reads TGTGCCAGCAGCTTAATAGCGGGCCAAAATGAGCAGTTCTTC. This sequence encodes CASSLIAGQNEQFF. This chain links TRBV5-4 with TRBJ2-1, with 7 bases identical to TRBD2. Germline values: CDR1 SGHNT, CDR2 YYREEE (reference sequence). CDR3 length: 14 amino acids. Losses at the gene ends were 2 bases for V and 7 bases for J; bases not matched to a gene: 6.

There are many counts of this clonotype. The chain has TRBV20-1 and TRBJ2-7; the D gene is possibly TRBD1 (6 bases). V shed 0 bases and J shed 4 bases, with 7 bases lying between them. CDR3 size: 12 residues. Germline CDR1 reads DFQATT; CDR2 reads SNEGSKA (reference sequence). CDR3 region: CSAREGAYEQYF. The CDR3 DNA is TGCAGTGCTAGAGAGGGGGCGTACGAGCAGTACTTC.

In its sample, this clonotype was seen once. A far larger clone is a single base away, which makes a read error likely. The chain joins TRBV28 to TRBJ2-7; a weak D match, TRBD1 (5 bases). Germline V CDR1 and CDR2: MDHEN, SYDVKM. The CDR3 runs to 13 residues. The CDR3 region is CAYQGRSYNEQYF. The CDR3 region has the DNA TGTGCATACCAGGGTAGATCCTACAATGAGCAGTACTTC.

This clonotype showed up many times. This chain connects TRBV19 to TRBJ1-5; D might be TRBD1 (6 bases). The germline V gene encodes CDR1 LNHDA and CDR2 SQIVND (reference sequence). Trimming took 5 bases from V and 3 from J, leaving 17 bases between them. The CDR3 extends over 16 amino acids. The CDR3 spells CASSLLGAHTNQPQHF. Here the CDR3 DNA reads TGTGCCAGTAGTCTCCTGGGGGCTCATACCAATCAGCCCCAGCATTTT. Full variable domain (remainder filled in from reference TRBV19 and TRBJ1-5): DGGITQSPKYLFRKEGQNVTLSCEQNLNHDAMYWYRQDPGQGLRLIYYSQIVNDFQKGDIAEGYSVSREKKESFPLTVTSAQKNPTAFYLCASSLLGAHTNQPQHFGDGTRLSIL.

In DNA form, the CDR3 reads TGTGCCAGCAGCCAAGGGACTAGCGGGGGCAATGAGCAGTTCTTC. This codes for CASSQGTSGGNEQFF. The chain joins TRBV3-1 to TRBJ2-1; 13 bases map to TRBD2. V lost 1 base and J lost 6; bases outside the gene matches: 0. CDR1 is LGHDT and CDR2 is YNNKEL in the germline V gene (reference sequence). The CDR3 spans 15 residues.

In regard to this clonotype: With only one base between it and a far larger clone, this is likely a read error. Given the absence of the conserved phenylalanine or tryptophan at the CDR3 end, a read error is likely. This chain uses TRBV5-5 with TRBJ1-5, with D unclear. Trimming left V 4 bases short and J 0 bases short, with 14 bases between. There are 16 residues in the CDR3. The germline gives CDR1 SGHKS, CDR2 YYEKEE (reference sequence). CDR3 in DNA: TGTGCCAGCAGCCTAAAGGCAGACCCTAGCAATCAGCCCCAGCATTGT. Amino acid sequence: CASSLKADPSNQPQHC.

Many counts were recorded for this clonotype. The chain carries TRBV7-6 and TRBJ2-4; D is unclear. The CDR3 covers 17 residues. From germline, CDR1 is SGHVS and CDR2 FNYEAQ. Trimming left V 1 base short and J 0 bases short, with 13 bases between. CDR3 loop: CASSLDGVAIAKNIQYF. CDR3 nucleotide sequence: TGTGCCAGCAGCTTAGATGGAGTAGCTATAGCCAAAAACATTCAGTACTTC.

This clonotype was seen at least ten times. V and J are TRBV28 and TRBJ2-5, with D perhaps being TRBD1 or TRBD2 (5 bases each). This CDR3 contains 13 residues. CDR1 is MDHEN, CDR2 SYDVKM, per germline. V lost 3 bases and J 5 bases, leaving 10 bases between the germline ends. CDR3 sequence: CASSFSGRETQYF. Here the CDR3 DNA reads TGTGCCAGCAGTTTCTCGGGGCGTGAGACCCAGTACTTC. The full variable domain, rest sourced from reference TRBV28 and TRBJ2-5, is DVKVTQSSRYLVKRTGEKVFLECVQDMDHENMFWYRQDPGLGLRLIYFSYDVKMKEKGDIPEGYSVSREKKERFSLILESASTNQTSMYLCASSFSGRETQYFGPGTRLLVL.

Many counts were recorded for this clonotype. The chain carries TRBV12-3 or TRBV12-4 and TRBJ2-7; the D gene is possibly TRBD1 (6 bases). The V end was cut by 0 bases, the J end by 6 bases, with 9 bases between. The length of the CDR3 is 13 residues. DNA for the CDR3: TGTGCCAGCAGTTTAGCGGGGGCCAGCGAGCAGTACTTC. It encodes CASSLAGASEQYF.

This clonotype was detected many times. The V gene is TRBV12-3 or TRBV12-4, the J gene TRBJ1-1; D ambiguous. Between the trimmed V and J ends, which lost 2 bases and 0 bases, there was a span of 10 bases. This CDR3 is 15 amino acids long. In DNA, the CDR3 is TGTGCCAGCAGTTTACTTACCGGGGTGAACACTGAAGCTTTCTTT. Translation: CASSLLTGVNTEAFF.